These T cell receptor beta chains were read from a single sample in a study of cytomegalovirus exposure and HLA in healthy donors. Sequencing was performed with immunoSEQ multiplex PCR; in TCRdb, only in-frame clones are kept and a portion is missing. This table has around 210,000 clones, about 85% appearing once. The source material was PBMCs. Receptor source: a male donor in good health and CMV-seropositive. The CDR3 runs from the conserved cysteine through the conserved F or W. A D gene is named only where the DNA matches it firmly. The listing skips clone size in some rows; elsewhere it reads once, few, many or a size class.

>NA|TRBV5-4|TRBJ2-1|NA
CASSAGSGSYNEQFF
TGTGCCAGCAGCGCGGGTAGCGGCTCCTACAATGAGCAGTTCTTC
>TRBD1|TRBV10-3|TRBJ2-1|NA
CAISERGQGSYNEQFF
TGTGCCATCAGTGAGAGAGGACAGGGCTCCTACAATGAGCAGTTCTTC
>TRBD1|TRBV29-1|TRBJ1-2|few
CSGAGGTYGYTF
TGCAGCGGAGCAGGGGGCACCTATGGCTACACCTTC
>TRBD2|TRBV19|TRBJ2-5|NA
CASSIDYRGGAIRYQETQYF
TGTGCCAGTAGTATAGATTATCGCGGGGGGGCCATCAGGTACCAAGAGACCCAGTACTTC
>NA|TRBV7-9|TRBJ1-4|once
CASSAQGARNEKLFF
TGTGCCAGCAGCGCACAGGGCGCAAGGAATGAAAAACTGTTTTTT
>NA|TRBV4-3|TRBJ1-5|NA
CASSRHGSFPGQPQHF
TGCGCCAGCAGCCGACATGGGAGTTTCCCTGGGCAGCCCCAGCATTTT
>NA|TRBV28|TRBJ2-7|NA
CASSWDNPYEQYF
TGTGCCAGCAGTTGGGACAATCCCTACGAGCAGTACTTC
>NA|TRBV12-5|TRBJ1-2|NA
CASGPPSEDRKGYTF
TGTGCTAGTGGTCCCCCCTCCGAGGACAGAAAGGGCTACACCTTC
>NA|TRBV18|TRBJ2-7|NA
CASSPAGTGLGREQYF
TGTGCCAGCTCACCAGCAGGGACTGGTCTTGGGCGGGAGCAGTACTTC
>TRBD2|TRBV7-3|TRBJ2-3|once
CASSLGREIGGTDTQYF
TGTGCCAGCAGCTTAGGGCGGGAGATTGGAGGGACAGATACGCAGTATTTT
>NA|TRBV27|TRBJ1-2|NA
CASSEPGSYGYTF
TGTGCCAGCAGCGAGCCTGGGAGCTATGGCTACACCTTC
>TRBD1|TRBV9|TRBJ1-1|NA
CASSSRQGTNTEAFF
TGTGCCAGCAGCTCTCGACAGGGAACGAACACTGAAGCTTTCTTT
>NA|TRBV6-6|TRBJ1-5|NA
CASSSMQSQSPQHF
TGTGCCAGCAGTTCCATGCAGTCCCAAAGTCCCCAGCATTTT
>NA|TRBV6-6|TRBJ2-2|NA
CASSPWGDLTGELFF
TGTGCCAGCAGTCCTTGGGGGGACCTCACCGGGGAGCTGTTTTTT
>TRBD2|TRBV6-1|TRBJ2-1|few
CASSETVAGGGEQFF
TGTGCCAGCAGTGAGACGGTAGCGGGAGGTGGAGAGCAGTTCTTC
>NA|TRBV28|TRBJ1-2|once
CASSLVRGGFYGYTF
TGTGCCAGCAGTTTGGTACGTGGAGGATTCTATGGCTACACCTTC
>TRBD1|TRBV19|TRBJ1-5|NA
CASTKTGGGSNQPQHF
TGTGCCAGTACCAAAACAGGGGGTGGGAGCAATCAGCCCCAGCATTTT
>TRBD1|TRBV5-4|TRBJ1-4|NA
CASSSPGTGTEKLFF
TGTGCCAGCAGCTCTCCCGGGACAGGAACGGAAAAACTGTTTTTT
>NA|TRBV7-8|TRBJ2-7|once
CASSLVPTGEQYF
TGTGCCAGCAGCTTGGTCCCTACAGGCGAGCAGTACTTC
>NA|TRBV18|TRBJ1-1|NA
CASSPLGEAEAFF
TGTGCCAGCTCACCACTGGGGGAGGCTGAAGCTTTCTTT
>TRBD1|TRBV19|TRBJ2-1|NA
CASDRGSYNEQFF
TGTGCCAGCGACAGGGGCTCCTACAATGAGCAGTTCTTC
>NA|TRBV10-2|TRBJ2-3|once
CASSESRRGYTDTQYF
TGCGCCAGCAGTGAGTCTAGGCGGGGCTACACAGATACGCAGTATTTT
>NA|TRBV7-9|TRBJ2-1|NA
CASCQDSHNEQFF
TGTGCCAGCTGCCAGGACAGCCACAATGAGCAGTTCTTC
>NA|TRBV5-1|TRBJ1-1|NA
CASSFGSAGGTDYNTEAFF
TGCGCCAGCAGCTTTGGTTCGGCGGGGGGAACGGATTATAACACTGAAGCTTTCTTT
>TRBD2|TRBV27|TRBJ2-2|NA
CASSPRLADPPGELFF
TGTGCCAGCAGTCCTAGACTAGCGGACCCCCCCGGGGAGCTGTTTTTT
>NA|TRBV10-3|TRBJ2-5|NA
CAISGGKGDPQETQYF
TGTGCCATCAGTGGGGGGAAGGGGGACCCCCAAGAGACCCAGTACTTC
>NA|TRBV7-6|TRBJ1-1|NA
CASSLEPGARRTEAFF
TGTGCCAGCAGCTTAGAACCAGGGGCTCGACGTACTGAAGCTTTCTTT
>NA|TRBV7-2|TRBJ1-1|NA
CASSPQALNTEAFF
TGTGCCAGCAGCCCGCAGGCCTTGAACACTGAAGCTTTCTTT
>TRBD1|TRBV9|TRBJ1-2|NA
CASSARRDRVIGYGYTF
TGTGCCAGCAGCGCCCGGCGGGACAGGGTAATAGGGTATGGCTACACCTTC
>TRBD2|TRBV7-8|TRBJ2-3|NA
CASSSPPAGDADTQYF
TGTGCCAGCAGCTCCCCGCCAGCGGGAGATGCAGATACGCAGTATTTT
>NA|TRBV18|TRBJ1-3|NA
CASSPAEGTSGNTIYF
TGTGCCAGCTCACCAGCAGAGGGTACATCTGGAAACACCATATATTTT
>NA|TRBV2|TRBJ1-3|NA
CASSGARTAGDGNTIYF
TGTGCCAGCAGTGGTGCCAGAACGGCAGGGGATGGAAACACCATATATTTT
>NA|TRBV7-3|TRBJ2-1|NA
CATHRLVLYEQFF
TGTGCCACCCATAGACTAGTACTATATGAGCAGTTCTTC
>NA|TRBV5-4|TRBJ2-7|NA
CASSTTGAYEQYF
TGTGCCAGCAGCACGACAGGAGCCTACGAGCAGTACTTC
>TRBD1|TRBV27|TRBJ1-6|NA
CASSGTANSPLHF
TGTGCCAGCAGCGGGACAGCAAATTCACCCCTCCACTTT
>NA|TRBV6-5|TRBJ2-2|NA
CASSYPAGGNTGELFF
TGTGCCAGCAGTTATCCAGCGGGTGGGAACACCGGGGAGCTGTTTTTT
>NA|TRBV9|TRBJ2-5|NA
CASSAGSQETQYF
TGTGCCAGCAGCGCCGGTTCCCAAGAGACCCAGTACTTC
>TRBD1|TRBV19|TRBJ1-4|few
CASSIRGNEKLFF
TGTGCCAGTAGTATCAGGGGGAATGAAAAACTGTTTTTT
>NA|TRBV9|TRBJ2-1|NA
CASSPEAVEEQFF
TGTGCCAGCAGCCCCGAGGCCGTGGAGGAGCAGTTCTTC
>NA|TRBV18|TRBJ1-1|NA
CASSLNGGLNTEAFF
TGTGCCAGCTCACTCAACGGAGGATTGAACACTGAAGCTTTCTTT
>NA|TRBV5-1|TRBJ2-1|NA
CASSLEAVGGHNEQFF
TGCGCCAGCAGCTTGGAGGCGGTTGGAGGGCACAATGAGCAGTTCTTC
>NA|TRBV15|TRBJ2-3|NA
CATSRDSAMTSDTQYF
TGTGCCACCAGCAGAGATTCGGCTATGACATCAGATACGCAGTATTTT
>NA|TRBV27|TRBJ2-3|NA
CASSFVSTTDTQYF
TGTGCCAGCAGTTTTGTGTCTACTACAGATACGCAGTATTTT